A single sample gave rise to the 28 T cell receptor beta chains below, sequenced in a study of shared clonotypes between healthy human individuals. The naive CD8 subset, CD45RO-negative cells positively selected for CCR7, excluded terminally differentiated effector memory CD45RA+ cells. Sequencing was performed with immunoSEQ multiplex PCR; in TCRdb, only in-frame clones are kept and a portion is missing. Seen here are around 1,900,000 clones, 93% observed once, and the top ten hold 1.5% to 2%. Sequences were obtained from naive CD8+ T cells from PBMCs. Receptors originate from a man younger than 35 in good health. Some clones in this sample may be carry-over from other donors' samples.

The chain is built from TRBV5-8 and TRBJ2-3, with D possibly matching TRBD2 (5 bases). This CDR3 has 15 residues. V lost 0 bases to trimming and J lost 4 bases, with 12 bases between them. Germline assignment: CDR1 SGHTS and CDR2 YDEGEE. In DNA, the CDR3 is TGTGCCAGCAGCTTGGTCGGGGTTCGGCCAGATACGCAGTATTTT. Protein product: CASSLVGVRPDTQYF.

The rearrangement uses TRBV11-2 and TRBJ2-1; TRBD2 is a possible D gene (6 bases). There are 15 residues in the CDR3. The V end lost 4 bases, the J end lost 4 bases, and 14 bases lay between the germline ends. Germline V gene sequence: CDR1 SGHAT, CDR2 FQNNGV. The CDR3: CASSSLAQKYNEQFF. CDR3 sequence (DNA): TGTGCCAGCAGCTCTCTAGCGCAAAAGTACAATGAGCAGTTCTTC.

This clone came up once. The V and J genes are TRBV11-1 and TRBJ2-7, with 7 bases fitting TRBD1. CDR1 and CDR2 (germline): SGHAT, FQDESV (reference sequence). Trimming at V came to 3 bases and at J to 0 bases, leaving 5 bases not matched to a gene. This CDR3 spans 15 amino acids. The CDR3 DNA is TGTGCCAGCAGCTTGACAGGGCGTTTCTCCTACGAGCAGTACTTC. The encoded protein is CASSLTGRFSYEQYF.

The rearrangement joins TRBV11-3 to TRBJ2-2; perhaps D is TRBD1 or TRBD2 (7 bases each). Between the trimmed V and J ends, which lost 5 bases and 5 bases, there was a span of 18 bases. Germline CDR1 and CDR2: SGHNT and YENEEA. This CDR3 has 16 residues. This CDR3 is CASSPRGGAETGELFF. CDR3 bases: TGTGCCAGCAGCCCCAGGGGGGGGGCAGAAACCGGGGAGCTGTTTTTT.

This chain links TRBV30 with TRBJ1-1; D gene unclear. CDR3 size: 13 residues. Germline V CDR1 and CDR2: GTSNPN, SVGIG (reference sequence). V lost 4 bases, J lost 0 bases, and 9 bases lay in between. Here the CDR3 reads CAWIDAMNTEAFF. The CDR3 nucleotides read TGTGCCTGGATCGACGCAATGAACACTGAAGCTTTCTTT. The whole variable domain, filled in from reference TRBV30 and TRBJ1-1, reads SQTIHQWPATLVQPVGSPLSLECTVEGTSNPNLYWYRQAAGRGLQLLFYSVGIGQISSEVPQNLSASRPQDRQFILSSKKLLLSDSGFYLCAWIDAMNTEAFFGQGTRLTVV.

V gene TRBV28 combines with J gene TRBJ2-1; 9 bases align to TRBD2. The CDR3 is 16 amino acids. V was pared by 1 base and J by 4 bases, with 5 bases of the junction left unmatched. Germline CDR1 and CDR2: MDHEN and SYDVKM. The chain's CDR3 is CASSLFGREGYNEQFF. The DNA of the CDR3 is TGTGCCAGCAGTTTATTTGGGCGGGAGGGATACAATGAGCAGTTCTTC.

In its sample, this clone was seen a few times. The chain combines TRBV28 with TRBJ1-1; D gene ambiguous. This CDR3 region has 14 residues. Germline assignment: CDR1 MDHEN and CDR2 SYDVKM. The V and J ends lost 6 bases and 0 bases respectively, with 11 bases between them. The CDR3 sequence: CASRYQLLNTEAFF. Here the CDR3 DNA reads TGTGCCAGCAGGTATCAGCTACTGAACACTGAAGCTTTCTTT.

This clone was seen only once. The chain is built from TRBV2 and TRBJ2-7, with a weak D call TRBD2 (6 bases). The CDR3 is 16 amino acids. V was cut by 6 bases and J by 0 bases, with 18 bases left in between. Per germline, CDR1 SNHLY and CDR2 FYNNEI. CDR3: CASSERPGLVSYEQYF. CDR3 DNA: TGTGCCAGCAGCGAAAGGCCGGGACTGGTCTCCTACGAGCAGTACTTC.

This clone was seen just once. The rearrangement links TRBV27 to TRBJ2-7; no clear D. Germline lookup yields CDR1 MNHEY and CDR2 SMNVEV (reference sequence). V shed 2 bases and J shed 6 bases, with 11 bases lying between them. This CDR3 is 13 amino acids long. CDR3 sequence reads: CASSLSLSAEQYF. CDR3 DNA sequence: TGTGCCAGCAGTTTAAGTCTCTCGGCCGAGCAGTACTTC.

The V call is TRBV19, the J call TRBJ1-5; possible D gene TRBD1, 6 bases. The length of the CDR3 is 15 residues. The V end lost 0 bases, the J end lost 7 bases, and 13 bases lay between the germline ends. Germline CDR1 is LNHDA and CDR2 is SQIVND (reference sequence). The CDR3 nucleotides read TGTGCCAGTAGTATAGATGCCAGGGGCAGCCAGCCCCAGCATTTT. This sequence encodes CASSIDARGSQPQHF.

This chain uses TRBV28 with TRBJ2-7; 7 positions agree with TRBD1. Per the germline V gene, CDR1 is MDHEN and CDR2 is SYDVKM. The length of the CDR3 is 14 residues. Trimming at V came to 2 bases and at J to 3 bases, leaving 4 bases not matched to a gene. CDR3 sequence (DNA): TGTGCCAGCAGTTTAGTTAGACAGGGCTACGAGCAGTACTTC. This encodes CASSLVRQGYEQYF.

This clone has just one count. The chain links TRBV27 to TRBJ2-3, with D unclear. From germline, CDR1 is MNHEY and CDR2 SMNVEV (reference sequence). The V and J ends lost 5 bases and 8 bases respectively, with 11 bases between them. CDR3 length: 12 amino acids. The CDR3 bases are TGTGCCAGCAGTGAAACTTGGACTACGCAGTATTTT. This codes for CASSETWTTQYF.

This chain connects TRBV13 to TRBJ1-1, with TRBD1 as a possible D gene (6 bases). Trimming removed 2 bases from V and 4 bases from J, with 8 bases in between. CDR1 and CDR2 from the germline V gene are PRHDT and FYEKMQ (reference sequence). The CDR3 is 13 amino acids. The CDR3 bases are TGTGCCAGCAGCTTATTGGGGGCCACTGAAGCTTTCTTT. This codes for CASSLLGATEAFF.

This chain joins TRBV15 and TRBJ1-3, with TRBD1 as a possible D gene (5 bases). CDR3 length: 16 amino acids. Germline values: CDR1 LNHNV, CDR2 YYDKDF (reference sequence). Trimming took off 0 bases at V and 2 bases at J, with 11 bases between the two ends. The CDR3 here is CATSRDTPGPGNTIYF. The CDR3 DNA follows: TGTGCCACCAGCAGAGATACTCCGGGACCTGGAAACACCATATATTTT.

V gene TRBV5-8 combines with J gene TRBJ1-1; TRBD1 agrees at 12 bases. The V gene end was trimmed by 1 base and the J gene end by 10 bases; junction bases not matched to a gene: 11. This CDR3 has 16 amino acids. Germline lookup yields CDR1 SGHTS and CDR2 YDEGEE. In DNA, the CDR3 is TGTGCCAGCAGCTTGTACCCGGGACAGGGGGCGAGTACAGCTTTCTTT. It is translated as CASSLYPGQGASTAFF.

The chain joins TRBV30 to TRBJ1-3; the D gene is possibly TRBD1 (5 bases). Germline CDR1 is GTSNPN and CDR2 is SVGIG (reference sequence). Trimming removed 2 bases from V and 4 bases from J, with 12 bases in between. The CDR3 has 14 amino acids. The CDR3 is CAWSTGTAGNTIYF. DNA of the CDR3: TGTGCCTGGAGTACCGGGACTGCGGGAAACACCATATATTTT.

V and J are TRBV7-2 and TRBJ1-1; D might be TRBD1 (5 bases). In germline, CDR1 is SGHTA, CDR2 FQGNSA. Between the trimmed V and J ends, which lost 2 bases and 2 bases, there was a span of 12 bases. CDR3 length equals 15 residues. The CDR3 is CASSLTGAGNTEAFF. For the CDR3, the DNA is TGTGCCAGCAGCTTAACCGGGGCAGGAAACACTGAAGCTTTCTTT.

The rearrangement joins TRBV4-2 to TRBJ2-5, with D perhaps matching TRBD1 or TRBD2 (5 bases each). From germline, CDR1 is LGHNA and CDR2 YNFKEQ. The CDR3 length is 16 residues. Trimming took off 2 bases at V and 1 base at J, with 14 bases between the two ends. The CDR3 is CASSQSPRDLQETQYF. Here the CDR3 DNA reads TGTGCCAGCAGCCAATCACCTAGGGACCTCCAAGAGACCCAGTACTTC.

A word on this clone: The same CDR3 also results from other DNA sequences found in this sample. The chain is built from TRBV18 and TRBJ2-2, with D perhaps matching TRBD2 (6 bases). Germline V CDR1 and CDR2: KGHSH, LQKENI. The CDR3 has 15 amino acids. Trimming stripped 3 bases from V and 1 base from J, with 9 bases between. The CDR3: CASSPRERNTGELFF. CDR3 in DNA: TGTGCCAGCTCACCCCGGGAGAGGAACACCGGGGAGCTGTTTTTT. Full variable domain (outside the CDR3, taken from reference TRBV18 and TRBJ2-2): NAGVMQNPRHLVRRRGQEARLRCSPMKGHSHVYWYRQLPEEGLKFMVYLQKENIIDESGMPKERFSAEFPKEGPSILRIQQVVRGDSAAYFCASSPRERNTGELFFGEGSRLTVL.

The chain couples TRBV25-1 to TRBJ1-1; D might be TRBD1 (5 bases). V was shortened by 1 base and J by 11 bases, with 11 bases between the two germline ends. The CDR3 covers 12 residues. CDR1 and CDR2 from the germline V gene are MGHDK and SYGVNS. DNA of the CDR3: TGTGCCAGCAGTGAATGGGGCCTAACTGCTTTCTTT. Amino acids: CASSEWGLTAFF. The whole variable domain, remainder taken from reference TRBV25-1 and TRBJ1-1, is EADIYQTPRYLVIGTGKKITLECSQTMGHDKMYWYQQDPGMELHLIHYSYGVNSTEKGDLSSESTVSRIRTEHFPLTLESARPSHTSQYLCASSEWGLTAFFGQGTRLTVV.

The V call is TRBV5-1, the J call TRBJ2-1, with TRBD2 matching over 10 bases. V dropped 4 bases and J dropped 5; count of bases not matched to a gene: 9. The CDR3 length is 16 residues. Germline lookup yields CDR1 SGHRS and CDR2 YFSETQ. The CDR3 is CASSLSGRTSDNEQFF. The CDR3 DNA reads TGCGCCAGCAGCCTTAGCGGGAGGACCTCTGACAATGAGCAGTTCTTC.

The CDR3 is CASSYGERRQETQYF. The CDR3 bases are TGTGCCAGCAGCTATGGAGAGCGGAGACAAGAGACCCAGTACTTC. The J gene is TRBJ2-5, the V gene TRBV27; perhaps TRBD2 as D (5 bases). Per germline, CDR1 MNHEY and CDR2 SMNVEV (reference sequence). The CDR3 covers 15 residues. The V gene lost 6 bases and the J gene lost 2 bases, with 16 bases spanning the gap.

This clone was seen just once. CDR3 DNA sequence: TGTGCCAGCAGCGAGGCAGGGCGGAGCGGGGAGCTGTTTTTT. Its translation is CASSEAGRSGELFF. This chain connects TRBV9 to TRBJ2-2; perhaps TRBD1 as D (5 bases). The germline V and J ends were trimmed by 3 bases and 7 bases, with 13 bases remaining between them. CDR1 is SGDLS, CDR2 YYNGEE, per germline. The CDR3 extends over 14 amino acids. Using reference TRBV9 and TRBJ2-2 for the parts outside the CDR3, the full variable domain is DSGVTQTPKHLITATGQRVTLRCSPRSGDLSVYWYQQSLDQGLQFLIQYYNGEERAKGNILERFSAQQFPDLHSELNLSSLELGDSALYFCASSEAGRSGELFFGEGSRLTVL.

V and J are TRBV4-1 and TRBJ2-7, with 11 bases lining up with TRBD2. The trim removed 5 bases at V and 2 bases at J, leaving 8 bases unmatched. Per germline, CDR1 MGHRA and CDR2 YSYEKL. The CDR3 has 16 residues. The CDR3 DNA is TGCGCCAGCAGCGAGGGGACTAGCGGAGGGGCCTACGAGCAGTACTTC. This translates into CASSEGTSGGAYEQYF.

The gene calls are TRBV10-3 and TRBJ1-2; perhaps TRBD1 as D (6 bases). Germline V CDR1 and CDR2: ENHRY, SYGVKD. The V gene lost 2 bases and the J gene lost 2 bases, with 9 bases spanning the gap. The CDR3 has 14 amino acids. Here the CDR3 DNA reads TGTGCCATCAGTGAGGGACAGTCGAACTATGGCTACACCTTC. This gives the protein CAISEGQSNYGYTF.

The genes are TRBV27 and TRBJ2-7, with D possibly TRBD2 on 5 matching bases. Germline V gene sequence: CDR1 MNHEY, CDR2 SMNVEV (reference sequence). The CDR3 runs to 13 residues. With 7 bases removed from V and 0 bases from J, the gap between germline ends came to 10 bases. The CDR3 sequence: CASKSGNSYEQYF. CDR3 nucleotide sequence: TGTGCCAGCAAGAGCGGTAACTCCTACGAGCAGTACTTC.

CDR3 in amino acids: CASTRVGESYEQYF. The CDR3 DNA reads as TGTGCCAGCACCAGAGTGGGGGAATCCTACGAGCAGTACTTC. The V call is TRBV28, the J call TRBJ2-7; D may match TRBD1 or TRBD2 (5 bases each). Germline V lookup: CDR1 MDHEN, CDR2 SYDVKM. This CDR3 is built from 14 residues. The V end was cut by 7 bases, the J end by 1 base, with 14 bases between.

The rearrangement joins TRBV28 to TRBJ2-6, with TRBD2 matching 9 bases. V dropped 4 bases and J dropped 5; count of bases not matched to a gene: 3. There are 15 residues in the CDR3. Germline CDR1 reads MDHEN; CDR2 reads SYDVKM. DNA for the CDR3: TGTGCCAGCAGTTGGCGGGGGGGCAGGGCCAACGTCCTGACTTTC. Protein product: CASSWRGGRANVLTF. The full variable domain, rest sourced from reference TRBV28 and TRBJ2-6, is DVKVTQSSRYLVKRTGEKVFLECVQDMDHENMFWYRQDPGLGLRLIYFSYDVKMKEKGDIPEGYSVSREKKERFSLILESASTNQTSMYLCASSWRGGRANVLTFGAGSRLTVL.